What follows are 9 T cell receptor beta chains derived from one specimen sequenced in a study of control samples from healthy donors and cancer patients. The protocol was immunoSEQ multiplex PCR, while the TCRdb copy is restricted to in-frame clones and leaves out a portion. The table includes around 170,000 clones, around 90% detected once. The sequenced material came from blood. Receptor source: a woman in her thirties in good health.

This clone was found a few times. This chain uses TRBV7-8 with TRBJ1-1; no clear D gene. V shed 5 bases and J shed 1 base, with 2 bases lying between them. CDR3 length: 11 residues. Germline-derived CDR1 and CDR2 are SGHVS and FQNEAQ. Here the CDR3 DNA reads TGTGCCAGCAGCCAGAACACTGAAGCTTTCTTT. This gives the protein CASSQNTEAFF.

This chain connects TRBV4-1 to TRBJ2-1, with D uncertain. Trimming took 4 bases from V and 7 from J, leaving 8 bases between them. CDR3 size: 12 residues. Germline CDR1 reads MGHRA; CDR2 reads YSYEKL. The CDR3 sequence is CASSPRSNEQFF. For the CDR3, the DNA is TGCGCCAGCAGCCCGAGGTCTAATGAGCAGTTCTTC.

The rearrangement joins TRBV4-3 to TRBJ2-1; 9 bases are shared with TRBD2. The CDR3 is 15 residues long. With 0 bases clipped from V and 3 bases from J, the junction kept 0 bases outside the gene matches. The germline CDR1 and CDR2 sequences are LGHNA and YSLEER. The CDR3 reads CASSQETSGYNEQFF. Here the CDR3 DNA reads TGCGCCAGCAGCCAAGAGACTAGCGGCTACAATGAGCAGTTCTTC.

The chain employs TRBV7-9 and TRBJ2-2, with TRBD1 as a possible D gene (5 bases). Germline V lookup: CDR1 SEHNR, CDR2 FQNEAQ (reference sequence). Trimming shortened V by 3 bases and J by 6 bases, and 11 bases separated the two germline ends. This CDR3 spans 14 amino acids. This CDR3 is CASSFTQGSGELFF. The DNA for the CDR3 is TGTGCCAGCAGCTTTACCCAGGGATCCGGGGAGCTGTTTTTT.

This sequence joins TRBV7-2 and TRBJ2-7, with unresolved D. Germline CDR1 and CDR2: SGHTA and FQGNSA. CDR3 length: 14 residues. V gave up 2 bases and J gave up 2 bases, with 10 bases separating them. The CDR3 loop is CASSLIPITYEQYF. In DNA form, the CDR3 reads TGTGCCAGCAGCTTAATACCGATTACCTACGAGCAGTACTTC.

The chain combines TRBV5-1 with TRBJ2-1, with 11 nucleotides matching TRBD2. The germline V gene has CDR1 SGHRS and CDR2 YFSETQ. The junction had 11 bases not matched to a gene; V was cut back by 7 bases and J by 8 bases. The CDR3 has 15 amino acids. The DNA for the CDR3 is TGCGCCAGCCGGCTAGCGGGAGGTCCATGGGATGAGCAGTTCTTC. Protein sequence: CASRLAGGPWDEQFF.

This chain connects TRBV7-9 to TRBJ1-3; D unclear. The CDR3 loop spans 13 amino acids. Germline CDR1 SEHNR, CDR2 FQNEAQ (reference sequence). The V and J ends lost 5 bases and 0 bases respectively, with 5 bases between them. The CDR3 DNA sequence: TGTGCCAGCAGCCAGAGCTCTGGAAACACCATATATTTT. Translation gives CASSQSSGNTIYF.

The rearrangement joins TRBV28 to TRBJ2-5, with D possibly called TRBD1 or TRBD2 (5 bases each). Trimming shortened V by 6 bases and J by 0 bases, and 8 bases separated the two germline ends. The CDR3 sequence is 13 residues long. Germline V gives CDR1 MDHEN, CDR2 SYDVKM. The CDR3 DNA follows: TGTGCCAGCAGGTCGGGACACCAAGAGACCCAGTACTTC. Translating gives CASRSGHQETQYF.

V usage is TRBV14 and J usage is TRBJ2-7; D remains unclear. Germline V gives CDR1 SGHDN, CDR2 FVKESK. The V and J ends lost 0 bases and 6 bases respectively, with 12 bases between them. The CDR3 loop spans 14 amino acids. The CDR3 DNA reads TGTGCCAGCAGCCAAGAAGTATTCTTTGGCGAGCAGTACTTC. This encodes CASSQEVFFGEQYF. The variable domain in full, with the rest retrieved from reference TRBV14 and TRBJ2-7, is EAGVTQFPSHSVIEKGQTVTLRCDPISGHDNLYWYRRVMGKEIKFLLHFVKESKQDESGMPNNRFLAERTGGTYSTLKVQPAELEDSGVYFCASSQEVFFGEQYFGPGTRLTVT.